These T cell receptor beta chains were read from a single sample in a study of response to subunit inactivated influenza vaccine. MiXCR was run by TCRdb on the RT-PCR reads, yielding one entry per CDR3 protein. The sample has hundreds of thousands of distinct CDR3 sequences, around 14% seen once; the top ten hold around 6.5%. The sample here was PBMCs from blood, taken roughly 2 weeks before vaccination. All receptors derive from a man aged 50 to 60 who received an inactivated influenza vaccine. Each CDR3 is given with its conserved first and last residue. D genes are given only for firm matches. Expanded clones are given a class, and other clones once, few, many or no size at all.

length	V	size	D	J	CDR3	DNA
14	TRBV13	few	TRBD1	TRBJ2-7	CASSGQAVSYEQYF	TGTGCCAGCAGCGGACAGGCCGTTTCCTACGAGCAGTACTTC
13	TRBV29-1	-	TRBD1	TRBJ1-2	CSVAGQGPYGYTF	TGCAGCGTCGCGGGACAGGGGCCCTATGGCTACACCTTC
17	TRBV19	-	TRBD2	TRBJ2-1	CASSRPPGLAGRHEQFF	TGTGCCAGTAGTCGACCTCCGGGACTAGCGGGGCGGCATGAGCAGTTCTTC
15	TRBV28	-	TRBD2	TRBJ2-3	CASSSGGSGTDTQYF	TGTGCCAGCAGTTCTGGCGGGAGTGGTACAGATACGCAGTATTTT
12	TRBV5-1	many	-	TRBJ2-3	CASSYNTDTQYF	TGCGCCAGCAGCTACAACACAGATACGCAGTATTTT
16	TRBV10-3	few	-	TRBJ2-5	CAIATFWTENQETQYF	TGTGCCATTGCGACCTTTTGGACAGAGAATCAAGAGACCCAGTACTTC
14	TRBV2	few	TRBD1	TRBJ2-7	CASGTGGLSYEQYF	TGTGCCAGTGGGACAGGGGGTCTCTCCTACGAGCAGTACTTC
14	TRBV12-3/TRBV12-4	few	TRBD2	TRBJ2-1	CASGLAGFHNEQFF	TGTGCCAGCGGCCTAGCGGGGTTTCACAATGAGCAGTTCTTC
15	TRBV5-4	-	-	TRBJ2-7	CASSRLGVPSYEQYF	TGTGCCAGCAGCCGGTTGGGGGTGCCTTCCTACGAGCAGTACTTC
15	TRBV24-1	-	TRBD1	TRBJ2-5	CATSDPGQVRETQYF	TGTGCCACCAGTGACCCCGGACAGGTCAGGGAGACCCAGTACTTC
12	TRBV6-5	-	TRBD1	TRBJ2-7	CASSLGQTEQYF	TGTGCCAGCAGCCTGGGACAGACAGAGCAGTACTTC